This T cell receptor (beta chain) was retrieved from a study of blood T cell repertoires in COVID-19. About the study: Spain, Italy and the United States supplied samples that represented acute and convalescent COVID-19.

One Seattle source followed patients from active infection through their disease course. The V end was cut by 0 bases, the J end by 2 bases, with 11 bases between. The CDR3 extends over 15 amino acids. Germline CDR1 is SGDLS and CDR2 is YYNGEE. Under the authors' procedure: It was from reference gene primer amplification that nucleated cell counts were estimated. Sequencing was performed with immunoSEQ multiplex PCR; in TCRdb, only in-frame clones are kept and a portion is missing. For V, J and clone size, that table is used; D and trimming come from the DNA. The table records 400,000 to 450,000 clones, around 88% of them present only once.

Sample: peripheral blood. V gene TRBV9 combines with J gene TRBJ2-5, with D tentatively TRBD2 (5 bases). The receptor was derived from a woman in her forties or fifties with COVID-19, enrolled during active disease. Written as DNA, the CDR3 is TGTGCCAGCAGCGTAGGAGGGCAGATTCAAGAGACCCAGTACTTC. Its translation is CASSVGGQIQETQYF.